The table lists the clone carrying this T cell receptor beta chain with many counts. Antigen specificity is unknown. Amplified TCR beta CDR3 regions were obtained using RNA transcripts as template. An opening RT-PCR round employed HTBI primers and preceded a second-round multiplex PCR. MiXCR, run by TCRdb on the multiplex PCR reads, gives a single entry per CDR3 protein. This table has 300,000 to 350,000 distinct CDR3 sequences, roughly a sixth appearing once. The diagnosis was founded upon clinical symptoms, serum thyroxine, TRAb, thyroid ultrasound and orbital computed tomography. The sample is drawn from a study of Graves' ophthalmopathy and Graves' hyperthyroidism. Per the germline V gene, CDR1 is SEHNR and CDR2 is FQNEAQ (reference sequence). The V gene end was trimmed by 7 bases and the J gene end by 3 bases; junction bases not matched to a gene: 4. This CDR3 is built from 13 residues. Notes on the study in general: Separation of ophthalmopathy from stable hyperthyroidism was achieved by a 13-signature model, at about 90% sensitivity and roughly 77% specificity.

This chain uses TRBV7-9 with TRBJ1-1; 8 bases agree with TRBD1. The source is an adult man with Graves' ophthalmopathy. The sequenced sample was peripheral blood. The CDR3 sequence: CASIMTGDTEAFF. CDR3 sequence (DNA): TGTGCCAGCATTATGACAGGGGACACTGAAGCTTTCTTT.